The 10 T cell receptor beta chains presented below share a single source sample, sequenced in a study of beta chain features in type 1 diabetes (dated by TCRdb to the late 2010s). Library creation used the immunoSEQ multiplex PCR assay. All of the isolated RNA was reverse transcribed with the High Capacity cDNA Reverse Transcription Kit, so expressed TCRB transcripts were sequenced. TCRdb stores this immuneACCESS table with in-frame sequences only. Part of the clones is absent; in the studies checked, under half of the shortfall reflects unresolved V genes, and no reason is known for the rest. Present in this sample are some 140,000 clones, around 8.7% of which were seen just once. 0.6% to 0.85% of the sample is held by the ten biggest clonotypes. Sequencing used central memory CD4+ T cells from blood. Receptors originate from a man aged 18 to 35 in good health.

The genes are TRBV5-4 and TRBJ2-1, with D perhaps matching TRBD1 (5 bases). Trimming cost V 1 base and J 5 bases, with 7 bases left between them. Germline-derived CDR1 and CDR2 are SGHNT and YYREEE (reference sequence). The CDR3 contains 13 residues. The CDR3 region is CASSLPGNNEQFF. Here the CDR3 DNA reads TGTGCCAGCAGCTTGCCAGGGAACAATGAGCAGTTCTTC.

This clone appeared a few times. The J gene is TRBJ1-5, the V gene TRBV21-1; the D call of TRBD1 is as the table states it, not checked on the DNA. TRBV21-1 is flagged as a pseudogene. The CDR3 has 16 amino acids. The CDR3 protein is CASSNTGTGDGQPQHF. CDR3 bases: TGTGCCAGCAGCAATACGGGGACAGGGGATGGGCAGCCCCAGCATTTT.

This clone turned up a few times. Other DNA variants within this sample encode the same CDR3. The chain has TRBV5-1 and TRBJ1-4, with a possible D match to TRBD1 (6 bases). The germline V gene encodes CDR1 SGHRS and CDR2 YFSETQ. Trimming removed 0 bases from V and 7 bases from J, with 13 bases in between. This CDR3 is built from 15 residues. Here the CDR3 DNA reads TGCGCCAGCAGCTTGGGGCCAGGGGAGAGTGAAAAACTGTTTTTT. Translating gives CASSLGPGESEKLFF.

The chain combines TRBV7-2 with TRBJ1-5, with 7 bases aligning to TRBD1. The CDR3 contains 14 residues. V gave up 1 base and J gave up 7 bases; unmatched junction bases: 4. Germline CDR1 and CDR2: SGHTA and FQGNSA. The CDR3 DNA sequence: TGTGCCAGCAGCTTAGAGGGGGCGCCCCAGCCCCAGCATTTT. Amino acids: CASSLEGAPQPQHF.

There are a few counts of this clone. V and J are TRBV7-8 and TRBJ2-5, with a weak D call TRBD2 (5 bases). The CDR3 is 13 residues long. Trimming took off 4 bases at V and 7 bases at J, with 13 bases between the two ends. In germline, CDR1 is SGHVS, CDR2 FQNEAQ. CDR3 nucleotide sequence: TGTGCCAGCAGCTCGGCGGGCGGGTTGACCCAGTACTTC. It codes for CASSSAGGLTQYF.

V gene TRBV5-1 combines with J gene TRBJ1-1, with 8 bases fitting TRBD1. CDR1 SGHRS and CDR2 YFSETQ come from the germline V gene. The CDR3 covers 14 residues. V was clipped by 4 bases and J by 11 bases; unmatched bases: 13. CDR3 DNA sequence: TGCGCCAGCAGCCCCCCCCGGACAGGGTACGAGGCTTTCTTT. Translation gives CASSPPRTGYEAFF. Full variable domain (remainder filled in from reference TRBV5-1 and TRBJ1-1): KAGVTQTPRYLIKTRGQQVTLSCSPISGHRSVSWYQQTPGQGLQFLFEYFSETQRNKGNFPGRFSGRQFSNSRSEMNVSTLELGDSALYLCASSPPRTGYEAFFGQGTRLTVV.

Only a few counts were recorded for this clone. V gene TRBV30 combines with J gene TRBJ1-1; unclear D gene. In germline, CDR1 is GTSNPN, CDR2 SVGIG (reference sequence). V was trimmed by 0 bases and J by 7 bases, leaving 12 bases between them. The CDR3 runs 13 residues. The CDR3 loop reads CAWSVLGQNEAFF. CDR3 sequence (DNA): TGTGCCTGGAGTGTACTAGGGCAGAATGAAGCTTTCTTT.

This chain connects TRBV6-6 to TRBJ2-5; TRBD2 matches at 12 bases. This CDR3 is 14 amino acids long. Trimming at V came to 2 bases and at J to 5 bases, leaving 0 bases not matched to a gene. Germline CDR1 MNHNY, CDR2 SVGAGI (reference sequence). This CDR3 is CASSYGTSGETQYF. DNA for the CDR3: TGTGCCAGCAGTTACGGGACTAGCGGGGAGACCCAGTACTTC.

This clone has a handful of counts. The chain combines TRBV10-3 with TRBJ2-3, with 7 bases that match TRBD1. J lost 2 bases, V lost 4 bases, and 9 bases had no gene match. This CDR3 spans 16 amino acids. Germline CDR1 and CDR2: ENHRY and SYGVKD. DNA of the CDR3: TGTGCCATCAGTGGGAGAACAGGGGCTTTCACAGATACGCAGTATTTT. It yields the protein CAISGRTGAFTDTQYF.

This clone was picked up a small number of times. The genes are TRBV14 and TRBJ1-6; D gene uncertain. Germline lookup yields CDR1 SGHDN and CDR2 FVKESK. This CDR3 has 14 amino acids. Deletions cut 4 bases from V and 2 bases from J, with 6 bases between. The CDR3 DNA reads TGTGCCAGCAGCCCGGGAGCCTATAATTCACCCCTCCACTTT. Residues: CASSPGAYNSPLHF.